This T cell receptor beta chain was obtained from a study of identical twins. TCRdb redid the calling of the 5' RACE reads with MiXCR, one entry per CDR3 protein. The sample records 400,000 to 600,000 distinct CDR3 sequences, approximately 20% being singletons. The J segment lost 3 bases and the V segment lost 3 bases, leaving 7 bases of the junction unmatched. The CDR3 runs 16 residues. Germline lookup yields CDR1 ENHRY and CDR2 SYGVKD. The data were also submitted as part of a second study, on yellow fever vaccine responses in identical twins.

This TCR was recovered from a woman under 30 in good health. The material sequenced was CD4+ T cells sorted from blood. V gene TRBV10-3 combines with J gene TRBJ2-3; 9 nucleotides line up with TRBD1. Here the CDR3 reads CAISDLGQGSTDTQYF. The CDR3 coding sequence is TGTGCCATCAGTGACCTGGGACAGGGATCAACAGATACGCAGTATTTT.